The 11 T cell receptor beta chains below come from one sample, sequenced in a study of T cells in Graves' hyperthyroidism and ophthalmopathy. Researchers took RNA transcripts and amplified the TCR beta CDR3 regions from them. The HTBI primer set was used in a first-round RT-PCR of the TCR CDR3. TCRdb reprocessed the multiplex PCR reads via MiXCR and lists one record per CDR3 protein. Here the sample spans approximately 610,000 distinct CDR3 sequences, roughly 14% being singletons. The sample consisted of blood. The source is a woman between 35 and 50 years old with Graves' ophthalmopathy.

This clonotype was found many times. Here the CDR3 reads CSARITGQGYEQYF. In nucleotides, the CDR3 is TGCAGTGCTAGGATCACCGGACAGGGGTACGAGCAGTACTTC. The V gene is TRBV20-1, the J gene TRBJ2-7, with 9 bases fitting TRBD1. Germline trimming cut 3 bases from V and 4 bases from J; bases unmatched to any gene: 7. Per the germline V gene, CDR1 is DFQATT and CDR2 is SNEGSKA (reference sequence). The CDR3 contains 14 residues.

This clonotype appeared many times. This sequence joins TRBV6-5 and TRBJ1-6, with a weak D call TRBD1 (5 bases). This CDR3 comprises 13 residues. Trimming stripped 4 bases from V and 14 bases from J, with 15 bases between. Germline CDR1 MNHEY, CDR2 SVGAGI. Here the CDR3 DNA reads TGTGCCAGCAGTTCGGGACTATCAATCACCCTCCACTTT. It specifies CASSSGLSITLHF.

This clonotype was seen many times. The genes are TRBV27 and TRBJ2-4; no clear D. With 5 bases removed from V and 0 bases from J, the gap between germline ends came to 8 bases. The V gene's germline CDR1 is MNHEY and CDR2 SMNVEV (reference sequence). The CDR3 is 14 residues long. CDR3 in DNA: TGTGCCAGCAGTCCATTCCTAGCCAAAAACATTCAGTACTTC. Translated: CASSPFLAKNIQYF.

This clonotype was seen repeatedly, ten times or more. The chain links TRBV20-1 to TRBJ2-7, with TRBD2 matching 7 bases. V lost 5 bases, J lost 7 bases, and 8 bases stayed unmatched. Germline V lookup: CDR1 DFQATT, CDR2 SNEGSKA (reference sequence). The CDR3 length is 12 residues. For the CDR3, the DNA is TGCAGTGCTCCCGGACTAGTGGCTGAGCAGTACTTC. Protein sequence: CSAPGLVAEQYF.

This clonotype was seen more than once but under ten times. This chain connects TRBV4-1 to TRBJ1-3, with D unresolved. CDR3 length: 15 residues. V dropped 7 bases and J dropped 0 bases, with 13 bases sitting between them. The V gene's germline CDR1 is MGHRA and CDR2 YSYEKL. CDR3 bases: TGCGCCAGCAAGTCAAACTTCCACTCTGGAAACACCATATATTTT. This encodes CASKSNFHSGNTIYF.

This clonotype has a count of ten or more. The gene calls are TRBV7-8 and TRBJ1-5, with D perhaps TRBD1 (5 bases). Trimming took 1 base from V and 6 from J, leaving 13 bases between them. The germline gives CDR1 SGHVS, CDR2 FQNEAQ. This CDR3 is 15 amino acids long. CDR3: CASSLVQEPGQPQHF. The CDR3 DNA reads TGTGCCAGCAGCTTAGTACAGGAGCCTGGTCAGCCCCAGCATTTT. The whole variable domain, filled in from reference TRBV7-8 and TRBJ1-5, reads GAGVSQSPRYKVAKRGQDVALRCDPISGHVSLFWYQQALGQGPEFLTYFQNEAQLDKSGLPSDRFFAERPEGSVSTLKIQRTQQEDSAVYLCASSLVQEPGQPQHFGDGTRLSIL.

This clonotype was recorded many times. The V call is TRBV20-1, the J call TRBJ2-5; D might be TRBD2 (5 bases). The V end lost 3 bases, the J end lost 2 bases, and 16 bases lay between the germline ends. Germline V gene lookup returns CDR1 DFQATT and CDR2 SNEGSKA (reference sequence). The CDR3 consists of 15 residues. This CDR3 is CSASAFWRPQETQYF. CDR3 bases: TGCAGTGCTAGTGCCTTTTGGAGGCCTCAAGAGACCCAGTACTTC.

This clonotype was counted ten times or more. A read error is possible here, since a much larger clone lies one base away. The chain is built from TRBV2 and TRBJ2-7, with no clear D. The length of the CDR3 is 15 residues. Germline loops: CDR1 SNHLY, CDR2 FYNNEI. The CDR3 loop is CASSEGVTLSYGQYF. CDR3 DNA: TGTGCCAGCAGTGAAGGGGTTACCCTGTCCTACGGGCAGTACTTC.

This clonotype has ten or more counts. The genes are TRBV28 and TRBJ2-5; 12 bases line up with TRBD2. The junction had 19 bases not matched to a gene; V was cut back by 6 bases and J by 8 bases. Germline loops: CDR1 MDHEN, CDR2 SYDVKM. The CDR3 contains 18 residues. CDR3 loop: CASRDGQLAGGPKRTQYF. The CDR3 DNA sequence: TGTGCCAGCAGAGACGGTCAACTAGCGGGAGGTCCCAAGAGAACCCAGTACTTC.

This clonotype occurred a few times. The chain uses TRBV5-1 and TRBJ2-7; 10 nucleotides match TRBD2. V lost 0 bases, J lost 2 bases, and 5 bases stayed unmatched. The CDR3 covers 16 residues. Germline V gene data show CDR1 as SGHRS and CDR2 as YFSETQ. The CDR3 loop is CASSLGKLAGTYEQYF. In nucleotides, the CDR3 is TGCGCCAGCAGCTTGGGTAAACTAGCGGGGACCTACGAGCAGTACTTC.

This clonotype was seen repeatedly, ten times or more. The chain recombines TRBV2 with TRBJ2-5, with D possibly matching TRBD1 (5 bases). The germline V gene has CDR1 SNHLY and CDR2 FYNNEI. V lost 6 bases and J lost 5, with 22 bases in between. CDR3 length: 16 residues. CDR3 sequence (DNA): TGTGCCAGCAGGCCTGGACAACTTAGGCTTTGGGAGACCCAGTACTTC. It specifies CASRPGQLRLWETQYF. Looking up the rest from reference TRBV2 and TRBJ2-5 gives the full variable domain: EPEVTQTPSHQVTQMGQEVILRCVPISNHLYFYWYRQILGQKVEFLVSFYNNEISEKSEIFDDQFSVERPDGSNFTLKIRSTKLEDSAMYFCASRPGQLRLWETQYFGPGTRLLVL.